The source of this T cell receptor (beta chain) is a study of breast tumors, draining lymph nodes, adjacent tissues. Study observations and caveats: Compared with lymph nodes, tumors were less diverse; compared with nontumor tissue, more. Data fit most tumor T cells coming from lymph node, expanding in tumor. That most tumor T cells come from lymph nodes remained unproven.

V shed 4 bases and J shed 3 bases, with 19 bases lying between them. The CDR3 contains 17 residues. Germline CDR1 SEHNR, CDR2 FQNEAQ (reference sequence). In this sample, this clonotype turned up many times. What it binds is unknown. A single record per CDR3 protein comes from TCRdb applying MiXCR to the multiplex PCR reads. The table records 120,000 or so distinct CDR3 sequences, 20% of them present only once. Samples came from axillary lymph nodes draining the breast cancer. The chain employs TRBV7-9 and TRBJ2-1; D assignment may be TRBD1 or TRBD2 (6 bases each). The sample taken for sequencing was axillary lymph node tissue. This clonotype originated in a female donor with breast cancer. Some clones in this sample may be carry-over from other donors' samples. The CDR3 DNA follows: TGTGCCAGCAGCTCCGCTTTTGGCGGGGACAACTACAATGAGCAGTTCTTC. Residues: CASSSAFGGDNYNEQFF.